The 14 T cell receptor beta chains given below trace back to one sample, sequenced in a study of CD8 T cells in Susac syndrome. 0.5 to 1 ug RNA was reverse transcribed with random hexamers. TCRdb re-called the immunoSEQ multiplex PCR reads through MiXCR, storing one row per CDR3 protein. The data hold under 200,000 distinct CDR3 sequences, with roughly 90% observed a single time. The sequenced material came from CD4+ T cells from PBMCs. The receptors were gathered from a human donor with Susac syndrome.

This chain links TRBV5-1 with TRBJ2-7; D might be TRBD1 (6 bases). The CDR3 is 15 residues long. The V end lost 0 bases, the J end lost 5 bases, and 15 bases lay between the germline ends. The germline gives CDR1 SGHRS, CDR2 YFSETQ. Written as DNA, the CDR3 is TGCGCCAGCAGCTTGGCCGGGACACAGGAGGACGAGCAGTACTTC. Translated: CASSLAGTQEDEQYF.

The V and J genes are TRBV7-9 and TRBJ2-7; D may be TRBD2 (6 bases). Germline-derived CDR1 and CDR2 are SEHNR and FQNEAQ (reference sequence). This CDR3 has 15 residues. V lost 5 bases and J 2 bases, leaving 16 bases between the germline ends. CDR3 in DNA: TGTGCCAGCAGCCTAGGGGCGGAGGGTCCCTACGAGCAGTACTTC. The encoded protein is CASSLGAEGPYEQYF.

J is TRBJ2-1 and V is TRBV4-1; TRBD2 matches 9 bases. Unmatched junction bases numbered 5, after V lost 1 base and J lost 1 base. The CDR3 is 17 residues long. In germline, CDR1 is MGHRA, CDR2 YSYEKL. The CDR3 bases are TGCGCCAGCAGCCAAGGGTTTAGCGGGAGATCCTACAATGAGCAGTTCTTC. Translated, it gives CASSQGFSGRSYNEQFF.

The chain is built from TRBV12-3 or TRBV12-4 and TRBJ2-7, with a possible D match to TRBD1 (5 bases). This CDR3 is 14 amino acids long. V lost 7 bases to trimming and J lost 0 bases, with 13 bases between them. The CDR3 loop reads CASTPGKSSYEQYF. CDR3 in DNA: TGTGCCAGCACTCCAGGGAAAAGCTCCTACGAGCAGTACTTC.

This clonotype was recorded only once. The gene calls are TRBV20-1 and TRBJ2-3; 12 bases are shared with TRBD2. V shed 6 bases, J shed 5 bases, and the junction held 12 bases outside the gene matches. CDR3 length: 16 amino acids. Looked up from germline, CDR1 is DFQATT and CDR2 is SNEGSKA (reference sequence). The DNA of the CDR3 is TGCAGTGCGAGGACTAGCGGGGTCAAGAGGGGAGATACGCAGTATTTT. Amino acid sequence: CSARTSGVKRGDTQYF.

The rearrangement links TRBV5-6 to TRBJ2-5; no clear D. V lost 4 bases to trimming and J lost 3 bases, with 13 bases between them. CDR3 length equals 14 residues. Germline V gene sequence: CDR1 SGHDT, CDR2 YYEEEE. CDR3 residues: CASSTKQLKETQYF. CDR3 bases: TGTGCCAGCAGCACTAAACAGCTAAAAGAGACCCAGTACTTC.

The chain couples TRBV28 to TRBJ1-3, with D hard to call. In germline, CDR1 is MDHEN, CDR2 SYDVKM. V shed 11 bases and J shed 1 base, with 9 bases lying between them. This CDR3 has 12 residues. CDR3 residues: CAGKKSGNTIYF. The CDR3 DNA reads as TGTGCCGGGAAGAAGTCTGGAAACACCATATATTTT.

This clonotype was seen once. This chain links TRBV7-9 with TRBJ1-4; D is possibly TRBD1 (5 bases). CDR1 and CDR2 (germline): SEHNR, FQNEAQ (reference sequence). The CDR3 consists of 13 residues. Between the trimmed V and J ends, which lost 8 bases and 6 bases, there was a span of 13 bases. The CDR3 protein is CASSVGADEKLFF. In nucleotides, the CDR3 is TGTGCCAGCTCTGTAGGGGCGGATGAAAAACTGTTTTTT.

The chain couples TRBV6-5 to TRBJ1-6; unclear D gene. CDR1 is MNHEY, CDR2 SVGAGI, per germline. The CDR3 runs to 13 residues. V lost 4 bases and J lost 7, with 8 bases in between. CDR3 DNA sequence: TGTGCCAGCAGTTCGAACAAGAATTCACCCCTCCACTTT. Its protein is CASSSNKNSPLHF.

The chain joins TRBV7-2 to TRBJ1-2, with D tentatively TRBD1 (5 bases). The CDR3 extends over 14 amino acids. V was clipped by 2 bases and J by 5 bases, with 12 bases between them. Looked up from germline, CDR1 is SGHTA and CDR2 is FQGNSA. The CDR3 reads CASSLPGRLYGYTF. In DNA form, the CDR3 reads TGTGCCAGCAGCTTACCGGGACGGTTGTATGGCTACACCTTC. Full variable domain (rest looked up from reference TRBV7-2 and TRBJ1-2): GAGVSQSPSNKVTEKGKDVELRCDPISGHTALYWYRQSLGQGLEFLIYFQGNSAPDKSGLPSDRFSAERTGGSVSTLTIQRTQQEDSAVYLCASSLPGRLYGYTFGSGTRLTVV.

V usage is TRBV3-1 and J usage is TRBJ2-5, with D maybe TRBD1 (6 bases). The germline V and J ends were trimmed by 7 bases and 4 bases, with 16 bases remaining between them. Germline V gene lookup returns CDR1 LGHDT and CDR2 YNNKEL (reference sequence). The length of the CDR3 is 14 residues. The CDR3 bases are TGTGCCAGCAACAAAAATACAGGGCGAGAGACCCAGTACTTC. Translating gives CASNKNTGRETQYF.

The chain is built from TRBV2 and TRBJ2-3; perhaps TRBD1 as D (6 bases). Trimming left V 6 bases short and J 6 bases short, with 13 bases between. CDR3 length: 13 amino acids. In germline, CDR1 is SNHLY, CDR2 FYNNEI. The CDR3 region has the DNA TGTGCCAGCAGACAGGGCGGGTTGGATACGCAGTATTTT. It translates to CASRQGGLDTQYF.

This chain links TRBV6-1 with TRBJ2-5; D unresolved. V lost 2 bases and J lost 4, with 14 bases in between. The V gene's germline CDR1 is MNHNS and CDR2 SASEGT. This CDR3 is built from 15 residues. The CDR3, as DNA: TGTGCCAGCAGTGAATCGTTTCAGCGTGGAGAGACCCAGTACTTC. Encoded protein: CASSESFQRGETQYF.

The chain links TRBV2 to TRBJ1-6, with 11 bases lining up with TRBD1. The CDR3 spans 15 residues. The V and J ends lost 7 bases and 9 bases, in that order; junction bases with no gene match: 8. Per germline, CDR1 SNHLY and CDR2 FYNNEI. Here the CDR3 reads CASIRDRGSSSPLHF. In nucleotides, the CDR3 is TGTGCCAGCATTCGGGACAGGGGGTCTAGTTCACCCCTCCACTTT.